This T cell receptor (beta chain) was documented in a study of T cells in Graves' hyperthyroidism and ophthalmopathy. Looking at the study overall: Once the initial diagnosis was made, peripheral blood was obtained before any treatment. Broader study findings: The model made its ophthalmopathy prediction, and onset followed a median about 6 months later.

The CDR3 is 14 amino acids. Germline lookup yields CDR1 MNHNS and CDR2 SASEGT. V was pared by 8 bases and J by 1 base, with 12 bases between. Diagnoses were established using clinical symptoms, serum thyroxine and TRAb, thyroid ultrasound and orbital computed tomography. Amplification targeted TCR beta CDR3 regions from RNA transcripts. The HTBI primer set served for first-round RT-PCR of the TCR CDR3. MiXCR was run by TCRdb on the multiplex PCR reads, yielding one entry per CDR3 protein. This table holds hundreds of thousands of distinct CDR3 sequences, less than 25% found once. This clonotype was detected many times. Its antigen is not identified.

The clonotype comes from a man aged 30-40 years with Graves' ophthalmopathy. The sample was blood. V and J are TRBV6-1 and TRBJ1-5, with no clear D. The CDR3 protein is CASALGRSNQPQHF. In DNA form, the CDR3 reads TGTGCCAGCGCCTTAGGACGGAGCAATCAGCCCCAGCATTTT.